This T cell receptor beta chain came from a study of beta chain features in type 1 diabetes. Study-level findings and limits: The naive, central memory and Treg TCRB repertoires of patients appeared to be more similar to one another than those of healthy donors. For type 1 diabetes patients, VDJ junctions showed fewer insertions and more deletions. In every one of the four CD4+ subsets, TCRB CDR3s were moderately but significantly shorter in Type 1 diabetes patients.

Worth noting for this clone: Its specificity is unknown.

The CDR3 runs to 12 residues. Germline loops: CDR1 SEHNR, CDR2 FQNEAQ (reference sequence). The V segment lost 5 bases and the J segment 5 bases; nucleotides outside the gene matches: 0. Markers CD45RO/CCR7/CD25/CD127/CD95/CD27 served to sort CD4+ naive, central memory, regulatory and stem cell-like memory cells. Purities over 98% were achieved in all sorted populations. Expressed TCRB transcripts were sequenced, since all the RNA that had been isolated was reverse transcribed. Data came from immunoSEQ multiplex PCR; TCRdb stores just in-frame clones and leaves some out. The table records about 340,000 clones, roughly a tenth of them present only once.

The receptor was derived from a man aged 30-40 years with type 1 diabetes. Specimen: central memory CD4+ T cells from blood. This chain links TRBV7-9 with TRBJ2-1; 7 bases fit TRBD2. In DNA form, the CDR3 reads TGTGCCAGCAGCCGGGAGGACAATGAGCAGTTCTTC. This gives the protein CASSREDNEQFF.